What follows are 20 T cell receptor beta chains derived from one specimen sequenced in a study of blood T cells in healthy people across ages. Primed by a sample-barcoded 5' primer and a J-beta primer mix, a second PCR proceeded for roughly 6 to 12 cycles. In TCRdb, the 5' RACE reads were re-called with MiXCR into one record per CDR3 protein. The sample records about a million distinct CDR3 sequences, around two fifths being singletons. Sequencing was performed on blood. Receptors were obtained from a man aged 18 to 35 in good health.

The chain couples TRBV13 to TRBJ1-1, with TRBD1 identical over 7 bases. V dropped 6 bases and J dropped 7; count of bases not matched to a gene: 11. The CDR3 runs 14 residues. Looked up from germline, CDR1 is PRHDT and CDR2 is FYEKMQ (reference sequence). CDR3: CASSSKGGPYEAFF. The CDR3 DNA follows: TGTGCCAGCAGTTCCAAAGGGGGCCCATATGAAGCTTTCTTT. Using reference TRBV13 and TRBJ1-1 for the parts outside the CDR3, the full variable domain is AAGVIQSPRHLIKEKRETATLKCYPIPRHDTVYWYQQGPGQDPQFLISFYEKMQSDKGSIPDRFSAQQFSDYHSELNMSSLELGDSALYFCASSSKGGPYEAFFGQGTRLTVV.

The chain employs TRBV2 and TRBJ1-5; the match to TRBD1 covers 8 bases. The germline V gene encodes CDR1 SNHLY and CDR2 FYNNEI. The CDR3 loop spans 17 amino acids. The V gene end was trimmed by 5 bases and the J gene end by 3 bases; junction bases not matched to a gene: 12. DNA for the CDR3: TGTGCCAGCAGTCCCATCGACAGGGGAGTCGCCAATCAGCCCCAGCATTTT. It is translated as CASSPIDRGVANQPQHF.

This clonotype has a handful of counts. CDR3 protein: CASSLGVGLYSPLHF. The CDR3 region has the DNA TGTGCCAGCAGCTTAGGCGTCGGACTGTATTCACCCCTCCACTTT. The chain combines TRBV11-2 with TRBJ1-6; D uncertain. Germline CDR1 and CDR2: SGHAT and FQNNGV. The CDR3 contains 15 residues. Trimming left V 1 base short and J 8 bases short, with 12 bases between. The full variable domain, completed using reference TRBV11-2 and TRBJ1-6, is EAGVAQSPRYKIIEKRQSVAFWCNPISGHATLYWYQQILGQGPKLLIQFQNNGVVDDSQLPKDRFSAERLKGVDSTLKIQPAKLEDSAVYLCASSLGVGLYSPLHFGNGTRLTVT.

V is TRBV28 and J is TRBJ1-5; D might be TRBD1 (5 bases). Trimming took 3 bases from V and 6 from J, leaving 9 bases between them. The CDR3 contains 13 residues. CDR1 is MDHEN and CDR2 is SYDVKM in the germline V gene. The CDR3 DNA follows: TGTGCCAGCAGTTTTGAGGGGACTCAGCCCCAGCATTTT. It is translated as CASSFEGTQPQHF.

V is TRBV12-3 or TRBV12-4 and J is TRBJ1-5, with 10 bases that match TRBD1. This CDR3 is built from 16 residues. The J segment lost 2 bases and the V segment lost 3 bases, leaving 4 bases of the junction unmatched. CDR3 in amino acids: CASSFGTGVGNQPQHF. Here the CDR3 DNA reads TGTGCCAGCAGTTTCGGGACAGGGGTCGGCAATCAGCCCCAGCATTTT.

This clonotype was found once. The rearrangement joins TRBV25-1 to TRBJ2-7, with 7 positions matching TRBD1. The CDR3 contains 13 residues. With V trimmed by 9 bases and J by 7 bases, 12 bases remained unmatched. Looked up from germline, CDR1 is MGHDK and CDR2 is SYGVNS. DNA of the CDR3: TGTGCCAGTTCGACAGGGACCTACAATGAGCAGTACTTC. Protein sequence: CASSTGTYNEQYF.

The chain couples TRBV6-1 to TRBJ1-2, with unresolved D. The CDR3 is 14 residues long. Per the germline V gene, CDR1 is MNHNS and CDR2 is SASEGT. V was shortened by 1 base and J by 0 bases, with 6 bases between the two germline ends. Here the CDR3 DNA reads TGTGCCAGCAGTGAAGAATCTACTAACTATGGCTACACCTTC. It is translated as CASSEESTNYGYTF.

This sequence joins TRBV19 and TRBJ2-3, with D unresolved. Germline V gene data show CDR1 as LNHDA and CDR2 as SQIVND (reference sequence). Trimming left V 5 bases short and J 5 bases short, with 8 bases between. The CDR3 spans 12 residues. The CDR3 region is CASSPTLDTQYF. The CDR3, as DNA: TGTGCCAGTAGTCCTACCTTAGATACGCAGTATTTT.

This clonotype was observed a handful of times. This CDR3 reads CASSLIAGVNEQFF. The CDR3 DNA sequence: TGCGCCAGCAGCTTAATAGCGGGGGTCAATGAGCAGTTCTTC. V usage is TRBV5-1 and J usage is TRBJ2-1; 9 nucleotides match TRBD2. V shed 2 bases and J 6 bases; nucleotides not matched to a gene: 3. The CDR3 totals 14 residues. In germline, CDR1 is SGHRS, CDR2 YFSETQ. The whole variable domain, remainder taken from reference TRBV5-1 and TRBJ2-1, is KAGVTQTPRYLIKTRGQQVTLSCSPISGHRSVSWYQQTPGQGLQFLFEYFSETQRNKGNFPGRFSGRQFSNSRSEMNVSTLELGDSALYLCASSLIAGVNEQFFGPGTRLTVL.

V is TRBV20-1 and J is TRBJ2-7, with D possibly TRBD1 on 6 matching bases. Germline V gene sequence: CDR1 DFQATT, CDR2 SNEGSKA (reference sequence). With 3 bases removed from V and 2 bases from J, the gap between germline ends came to 17 bases. The CDR3 contains 15 residues. CDR3 loop: CSARHTGMGTYEQYF. CDR3 nucleotide sequence: TGCAGTGCTAGGCACACAGGGATGGGGACCTACGAGCAGTACTTC.

This clonotype has only a few counts. J is TRBJ1-5 and V is TRBV13, with D maybe TRBD1 (5 bases). The CDR3 is 14 residues long. CDR1 PRHDT and CDR2 FYEKMQ come from the germline V gene (reference sequence). V lost 5 bases and J 3 bases, leaving 11 bases between the germline ends. The CDR3 region is CASSTRQYNQPQHF. CDR3 DNA: TGTGCCAGCAGCACCCGACAGTACAATCAGCCCCAGCATTTT. Drawing the rest from reference TRBV13 and TRBJ1-5, the complete variable domain is AAGVIQSPRHLIKEKRETATLKCYPIPRHDTVYWYQQGPGQDPQFLISFYEKMQSDKGSIPDRFSAQQFSDYHSELNMSSLELGDSALYFCASSTRQYNQPQHFGDGTRLSIL.

The chain is built from TRBV6-1 and TRBJ2-7; TRBD1 aligns across 7 bases. Germline V CDR1 and CDR2: MNHNS, SASEGT. The CDR3 is 14 residues long. V shed 2 bases and J 1 base; nucleotides not matched to a gene: 2. The CDR3 DNA reads TGTGCCAGCAGTGAATCGGGACAGTCCTACGAGCAGTACTTC. Protein: CASSESGQSYEQYF.

The rearrangement uses TRBV29-1 and TRBJ1-1; D remains ambiguous. The V gene's germline CDR1 is SQVTM and CDR2 ANQGSEA. The ends were cut back, 6 bases at V and 0 bases at J, with 14 bases in the middle. The CDR3 sequence is 14 residues long. The CDR3 spells CSVALMKVNTEAFF. CDR3 nucleotide sequence: TGCAGCGTGGCCCTTATGAAAGTGAACACTGAAGCTTTCTTT.

This clonotype has more than one count but fewer than ten. A much larger clone differs from this one at a single base, so this may be a read error. J is TRBJ2-1 and V is TRBV4-2; 8 nucleotides align to TRBD2. CDR3 length: 16 amino acids. J lost 0 bases, V lost 0 bases, and 1 base had no gene match. The germline V gene has CDR1 LGHNA and CDR2 YNFKEQ. The DNA for the CDR3 is TGTGCCAGCAGCCAAGAGGCGGGGGGCTCCTACAATGAGCAGTTCTTC. Translated: CASSQEAGGSYNEQFF.

Points on this clonotype: The junction and the germline gene differ at one end; a read error may be behind it. CDR3 DNA sequence: TGTGCCAGCGCCCCCGCGGGGAACTATTGCTACACCTTC. Amino acids: CASAPAGNYCYTF. This chain connects TRBV27 to TRBJ1-2, with D hard to call. The CDR3 is made up of 13 amino acids. The V gene's germline CDR1 is MNHEY and CDR2 SMNVEV (reference sequence).

The rearrangement uses TRBV25-1 and TRBJ1-1; TRBD1 matches 7 bases. The CDR3 length is 15 residues. Trimming at V came to 3 bases and at J to 1 base, leaving 5 bases not matched to a gene. Germline CDR1 is MGHDK and CDR2 is SYGVNS. The CDR3 sequence is CASSDATGENTEAFF. The CDR3 coding sequence is TGTGCCAGCAGTGATGCCACAGGGGAGAACACTGAAGCTTTCTTT.

J is TRBJ2-2 and V is TRBV6-5; 8 bases are shared with TRBD1. The CDR3 spans 14 residues. CDR1 and CDR2 (germline): MNHEY, SVGAGI. V trimming: 6 bases; J trimming: 6 bases; junction bases outside the gene matches: 6. The CDR3 reads CASRRGQGAGELFF. For the CDR3, the DNA is TGTGCCAGCAGGCGCGGACAGGGTGCCGGGGAGCTGTTTTTT.

Ten or more counts support this clonotype. This rearrangement joins TRBV20-1 to TRBJ1-1, with D perhaps matching TRBD1 (5 bases). This CDR3 is built from 14 residues. In germline, CDR1 is DFQATT, CDR2 SNEGSKA (reference sequence). Trimming shortened V by 3 bases and J by 0 bases, and 11 bases separated the two germline ends. DNA of the CDR3: TGCAGTGCTAGTCGAGGGGCTTTGAACACTGAAGCTTTCTTT. Translating it yields CSASRGALNTEAFF.

This clonotype was counted a few times. The chain couples TRBV15 to TRBJ1-1; a weak D match, TRBD1 (6 bases). Trimming removed 0 bases at V and 3 bases at J, with 8 bases between. Looked up from germline, CDR1 is LNHNV and CDR2 is YYDKDF (reference sequence). The CDR3 sequence is 14 residues long. This CDR3 reads CATSRDEGDTEAFF. Written as DNA, the CDR3 is TGTGCCACCAGCAGAGATGAGGGGGACACTGAAGCTTTCTTT. Using reference TRBV15 and TRBJ1-1 for the parts outside the CDR3, the full variable domain is DAMVIQNPRYQVTQFGKPVTLSCSQTLNHNVMYWYQQKSSQAPKLLFHYYDKDFNNEADTPDNFQSRRPNTSFCFLDIRSPGLGDTAMYLCATSRDEGDTEAFFGQGTRLTVV.

This clonotype was seen a few times. This chain links TRBV27 with TRBJ2-7; D gene unclear. Per the germline V gene, CDR1 is MNHEY and CDR2 is SMNVEV (reference sequence). The CDR3 loop spans 14 amino acids. The V end lost 5 bases, the J end lost 0 bases, and 11 bases lay between the germline ends. This chain's CDR3 is CASSPYLNSYEQYF. The DNA of the CDR3 is TGTGCCAGCAGTCCGTACTTAAACTCCTACGAGCAGTACTTC.